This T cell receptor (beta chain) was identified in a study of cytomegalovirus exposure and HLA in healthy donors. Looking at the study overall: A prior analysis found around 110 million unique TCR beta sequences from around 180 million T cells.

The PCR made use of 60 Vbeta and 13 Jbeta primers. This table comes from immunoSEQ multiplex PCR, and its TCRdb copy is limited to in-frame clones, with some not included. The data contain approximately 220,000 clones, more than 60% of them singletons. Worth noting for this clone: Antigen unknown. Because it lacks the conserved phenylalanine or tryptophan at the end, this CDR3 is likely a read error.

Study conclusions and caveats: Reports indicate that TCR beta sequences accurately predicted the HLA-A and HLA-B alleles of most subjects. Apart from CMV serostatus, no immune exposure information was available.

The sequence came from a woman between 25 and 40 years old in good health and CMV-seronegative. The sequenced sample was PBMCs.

The CDR3 bases are TGTGCCAGCAGCGCCCGCAACGGGGAGCTGTTTTTG. It specifies CASSARNGELFL. The chain carries TRBV9 and TRBJ2-2, with no clear D. V lost 3 bases and J lost 7, with 7 bases in between. CDR3 length: 12 amino acids. Germline V CDR1 and CDR2: SGDLS, YYNGEE.